Shown below are 16 T cell receptor beta chains from a single sample sequenced in a study of blood T cell repertoires in COVID-19 (dated by TCRdb to about 2020). Library generation was performed with the immunoSEQ multiplex PCR assay. TCRdb retrieved this table from immuneACCESS and kept in-frame rearrangements only. Not all clones are present; in checked studies, unresolved V genes account for under half, and no reason is known for the remainder. Within this sample are about 77,000 clones, with roughly 76% of them counted one time only. Roughly 15% of the sample is held by the ten biggest clonotypes. The sample was peripheral blood. These receptors all stem from a man aged 70-80 years with active or convalescent COVID-19.

J is TRBJ1-5 and V is TRBV19, with D unclear. Trimming shortened V by 2 bases and J by 6 bases, and 14 bases separated the two germline ends. The length of the CDR3 is 15 residues. Germline V lookup: CDR1 LNHDA, CDR2 SQIVND (reference sequence). The DNA for the CDR3 is TGTGCCAGTAGTATAAGGAGGGAGGTGGCTCAGCCCCAGCATTTT. It yields the protein CASSIRREVAQPQHF.

J is TRBJ1-2 and V is TRBV9; possibly TRBD1 for D (5 bases). Germline V gene data show CDR1 as SGDLS and CDR2 as YYNGEE. The ends were cut back, 0 bases at V and 4 bases at J, with 10 bases in the middle. This CDR3 spans 14 amino acids. The chain's CDR3 is CASSVAGGGYGYTF. In nucleotides, the CDR3 is TGTGCCAGCAGCGTAGCCGGGGGTGGCTATGGCTACACCTTC.

The chain employs TRBV11-2 and TRBJ1-1, with a tentative D call TRBD1 (5 bases). This CDR3 has 16 residues. V lost 4 bases, J lost 1 base, and 16 bases lay in between. The germline gives CDR1 SGHAT, CDR2 FQNNGV. The DNA of the CDR3 is TGTGCCAGCAGCTGGGACTTTCGTGGGGGGAACACTGAAGCTTTCTTT. Protein: CASSWDFRGGNTEAFF.

V and J are TRBV28 and TRBJ2-5; TRBD1 matches 7 bases. The ends lost 6 bases at V and 4 bases at J; junction bases unmatched: 8. CDR3 length: 14 residues. CDR1 and CDR2 from the germline V gene are MDHEN and SYDVKM. CDR3 protein: CASSSPDRVETQYF. The CDR3 DNA follows: TGTGCCAGCAGCTCACCCGACAGGGTAGAGACCCAGTACTTC.

The chain has TRBV6-6 and TRBJ1-3; 9 bases agree with TRBD1. Losses at the gene ends were 6 bases for V and 8 bases for J; bases not matched to a gene: 11. The CDR3 runs 15 residues. The germline V gene has CDR1 MNHNY and CDR2 SVGAGI (reference sequence). The CDR3 nucleotides are TGTGCCAGCAGCGAACCCGGGACAGGGCTCCACACCATATATTTT. It translates to CASSEPGTGLHTIYF.

The chain links TRBV28 to TRBJ2-7; 7 nucleotides agree with TRBD1. The V segment lost 8 bases and the J segment 6 bases; nucleotides outside the gene matches: 16. CDR3 length equals 15 residues. The germline CDR1 and CDR2 sequences are MDHEN and SYDVKM. DNA of the CDR3: TGTGCCAGCGTAGCCAGGGGGTTCGACCCCGTCGAGCAGTACTTC. Its protein is CASVARGFDPVEQYF.

The chain is built from TRBV5-4 and TRBJ2-3; 10 positions agree with TRBD2. This CDR3 contains 15 residues. The germline V gene encodes CDR1 SGHNT and CDR2 YYREEE (reference sequence). J was trimmed by 5 bases and V by 2 bases; bases with no gene match: 5. The chain's CDR3 is CASSFKRGGQDTQYF. The CDR3 coding sequence is TGTGCCAGCAGCTTTAAGCGGGGGGGCCAAGATACGCAGTATTTT.

This clone was counted a few times. At one of its ends the junction is not consistent with the germline gene, which may arise from a read error. The V and J genes are TRBV23-1 and TRBJ1-6, with D unresolved. TRBV23-1 is an open reading frame whose function is uncertain. The length of the CDR3 is 17 residues. The CDR3 spells CASSQSAGFFFNPPLHF. The CDR3 DNA is TGCGCCAGCAGTCAATCGGCCGGGTTTTTTTTTAATCCACCCCTCCACTTT.

This clone was observed a few times. The chain employs TRBV5-6 and TRBJ1-1; TRBD1 is a possible D gene (6 bases). V gave up 9 bases and J gave up 2 bases, with 11 bases separating them. The germline gives CDR1 SGHDT, CDR2 YYEEEE. The length of the CDR3 is 12 residues. CDR3: CATHRVNTEAFF. The CDR3 DNA is TGTGCCACGCACAGGGTTAACACTGAAGCTTTCTTT. The variable domain in full, completed from reference TRBV5-6 and TRBJ1-1, reads DAGVTQSPTHLIKTRGQQVTLRCSPKSGHDTVSWYQQALGQGPQFIFQYYEEEERQRGNFPDRFSGHQFPNYSSELNVNALLLGDSALYLCATHRVNTEAFFGQGTRLTVV.

V usage is TRBV5-4 and J usage is TRBJ2-2; D gene ambiguous. Trimming shortened V by 4 bases and J by 3 bases, and 13 bases separated the two germline ends. The germline V gene has CDR1 SGHNT and CDR2 YYREEE (reference sequence). CDR3 length: 15 residues. DNA of the CDR3: TGTGCCAGCAGCCCCGCGTATGCGGACACCGGGGAGCTGTTTTTT. It encodes CASSPAYADTGELFF.

This rearrangement joins TRBV6-5 to TRBJ1-6; unclear D gene. This CDR3 spans 12 amino acids. The ends were cut back, 7 bases at V and 10 bases at J, with 11 bases in the middle. Germline V lookup: CDR1 MNHEY, CDR2 SVGAGI. CDR3 protein: CASKAGGSPLHF. The CDR3 region has the DNA TGTGCCAGCAAGGCCGGCGGATCACCCCTCCACTTT.

The chain carries TRBV6-5 and TRBJ2-7, with D perhaps TRBD1 (6 bases). With 5 bases removed from V and 2 bases from J, the gap between germline ends came to 13 bases. The length of the CDR3 is 14 residues. Germline-derived CDR1 and CDR2 are MNHEY and SVGAGI. For the CDR3, the DNA is TGTGCCAGCAGTCAGGGGCGAACAACCTACGAGCAGTACTTC. This encodes CASSQGRTTYEQYF.

The sample holds a few counts of this clone. The rearrangement links TRBV5-1 to TRBJ1-2; no definite D call. The germline V and J ends were trimmed by 0 bases and 4 bases, with 10 bases remaining between them. The V gene's germline CDR1 is SGHRS and CDR2 YFSETQ. CDR3 length equals 14 residues. In nucleotides, the CDR3 is TGCGCCAGCAGCTTGGGAGTGGGAGGCTATGGCTACACCTTC. This sequence encodes CASSLGVGGYGYTF.

This rearrangement joins TRBV7-9 to TRBJ2-3; a possible D gene is TRBD2 (5 bases). This CDR3 is built from 12 residues. In germline, CDR1 is SEHNR, CDR2 FQNEAQ (reference sequence). Trimming pared 6 bases from V and 5 bases from J, leaving 9 bases between. The CDR3 DNA is TGTGCCAGCAGTATAGCGAGAGATACGCAGTATTTT. Its translation: CASSIARDTQYF.

The chain couples TRBV6-5 to TRBJ1-4, with D uncertain. The CDR3 is made up of 12 amino acids. The ends were cut back, 5 bases at V and 4 bases at J, with 5 bases in the middle. Germline loops: CDR1 MNHEY, CDR2 SVGAGI. CDR3 residues: CASSPLNEKLFF. The CDR3, as DNA: TGTGCCAGCAGTCCTCTTAATGAAAAACTGTTTTTT.

V gene TRBV4-2 combines with J gene TRBJ2-7; TRBD1 matches at 9 bases. Germline V CDR1 and CDR2: LGHNA, YNFKEQ. The CDR3 runs 15 residues. V lost 6 bases, J lost 1 base, and 7 bases stayed unmatched. This CDR3 is CASSYAGTGSYEQYF. The CDR3 DNA is TGTGCCAGCAGTTATGCCGGGACAGGGTCCTACGAGCAGTACTTC.